This T cell receptor beta chain was profiled in a study of CD8 T cells in ankylosing spondylitis. General study points: It appeared that ankylosing spondylitis blood was characterized by a TCR beta motif of several highly homologous variants.

Germline V gene sequence: CDR1 KGHDR, CDR2 SFDVKD. Trimming took 3 bases from V and 8 from J; bases not matched to a gene: 5. This CDR3 has 13 amino acids. MiXCR, applied by TCRdb to the 5' RACE reads, yields one record per CDR3 protein. The sample lists fewer than 550,000 distinct CDR3 sequences, less than 6% occurring once. This clonotype has at least ten counts. Its cognate antigen is unknown. V gene TRBV24-1 combines with J gene TRBJ1-1, with 7 bases identical to TRBD1. The TCR originated in a male donor with ankylosing spondylitis. The specimen was blood, either unsorted or a sorted T cell fraction (not recorded which). This CDR3 reads CATSDPDRLEAFF. CDR3 sequence (DNA): TGTGCCACCAGTGATCCGGACAGGTTGGAAGCTTTCTTT.